Following are 22 T cell receptor beta chains from one sample sequenced in a study of regulatory and conventional T cells in RAG deficiency. Generated by immunoSEQ multiplex PCR, the TCRdb table keeps only in-frame clones and is missing some. The table records approximately 35,000 clones, about 78% of them present only once. Genomic DNA came from blood conventional CD4+ T cells gated CD25-low CD127-high. This same sample was also taken into another study, of regulatory T cells. That work states: Amplification used 52 TRBV primers and 13 TRBJ primers.

Sequencing was carried out using CD4+ effector T cells sorted from blood. These receptors came from a human donor in good health.

The rearrangement joins TRBV2 to TRBJ2-3; TRBD1 aligns across 7 bases. V lost 1 base, J lost 4 bases, and 5 bases stayed unmatched. The CDR3 is made up of 15 amino acids. The germline gives CDR1 SNHLY, CDR2 FYNNEI. Written as DNA, the CDR3 is TGTGCCAGCAGTGAAGACAGGGGATCCGCAGATACGCAGTATTTT. Translated, it gives CASSEDRGSADTQYF.

The chain links TRBV5-1 to TRBJ2-7, with TRBD1 identical over 7 bases. The CDR3 length is 16 residues. Germline values: CDR1 SGHRS, CDR2 YFSETQ. With V trimmed by 2 bases and J by 3 bases, 11 bases remained unmatched. CDR3 in amino acids: CASSFVGAGTVYEQYF. CDR3 DNA sequence: TGCGCCAGCAGCTTTGTGGGGGCCGGGACAGTCTACGAGCAGTACTTC.

The chain combines TRBV15 with TRBJ1-5; no firm D call. V shed 7 bases and J shed 3 bases, with 10 bases lying between them. Looked up from germline, CDR1 is LNHNV and CDR2 is YYDKDF (reference sequence). CDR3 length: 13 residues. This chain's CDR3 is CATMDGLNQPQHF. The CDR3 bases are TGTGCCACCATGGACGGACTCAATCAGCCCCAGCATTTT.

The genes are TRBV27 and TRBJ1-3; maybe TRBD1 (5 bases). The germline V gene encodes CDR1 MNHEY and CDR2 SMNVEV (reference sequence). Between the trimmed V and J ends, which lost 5 bases and 3 bases, there was a span of 14 bases. This CDR3 has 15 residues. The CDR3 DNA follows: TGTGCCAGCAGTGTCGAAGGGGCATATGGAAACACCATATATTTT. Encoded protein: CASSVEGAYGNTIYF.

The gene calls are TRBV5-6 and TRBJ2-2; 8 bases line up with TRBD1. The ends lost 4 bases at V and 1 base at J; junction bases unmatched: 3. The CDR3 is made up of 15 amino acids. The germline gives CDR1 SGHDT, CDR2 YYEEEE. The CDR3 sequence is CASSRGTGNTGELFF. The CDR3 coding sequence is TGTGCCAGCAGCCGCGGGACAGGGAACACCGGGGAGCTGTTTTTT.

This clone was seen only a few times. A read error is likely, as this CDR3 ends without the conserved phenylalanine or tryptophan. This chain connects TRBV5-6 to TRBJ2-2; D is unresolved. With 4 bases removed from V and 4 bases from J, the gap between germline ends came to 11 bases. Germline values: CDR1 SGHDT, CDR2 YYEEEE. There are 14 residues in the CDR3. The DNA for the CDR3 is TGTGCCAGCAGCCGGATGACGGGCACCGGGGAGCTGTTTTCT. It is translated as CASSRMTGTGELFS.

The gene calls are TRBV6-1 and TRBJ1-1; 12 nucleotides match TRBD1. Germline V gene data show CDR1 as MNHNS and CDR2 as SASEGT. The CDR3 is made up of 17 amino acids. V lost 6 bases, J lost 5 bases, and 13 bases stayed unmatched. In nucleotides, the CDR3 is TGTGCCAGCAGGGAACGGGACAGGGGGCTTCGTAGGACTGAAGCTTTCTTT. It is translated as CASRERDRGLRRTEAFF.

In its sample, this clone was seen a few times. The V and J genes are TRBV11-2 and TRBJ2-7, with 12 bases fitting TRBD2. Germline lookup yields CDR1 SGHAT and CDR2 FQNNGV. The ends lost 5 bases at V and 0 bases at J; junction bases unmatched: 5. The CDR3 runs 16 residues. In nucleotides, the CDR3 is TGTGCCAGCAGCCGTATACTAGCGGGGGGCTCCTACGAGCAGTACTTC. Protein product: CASSRILAGGSYEQYF.

In this sample, this clone turned up once. The J gene is TRBJ2-4, the V gene TRBV13; TRBD1 or TRBD2 may be the D gene (6 bases each). Deletions cut 3 bases from V and 0 bases from J, with 9 bases between. Germline V CDR1 and CDR2: PRHDT, FYEKMQ (reference sequence). This CDR3 has 15 amino acids. CDR3 amino acids: CASSLGGTAKNIQYF. CDR3 DNA sequence: TGTGCCAGCAGCTTGGGGGGCACAGCCAAAAACATTCAGTACTTC.

The sample holds a few counts of this clone. The rearrangement uses TRBV4-2 and TRBJ2-7; D gene uncertain. The V end lost 1 base, the J end lost 3 bases, and 7 bases lay between the germline ends. This CDR3 contains 13 residues. The germline V gene encodes CDR1 LGHNA and CDR2 YNFKEQ. The CDR3 reads CASSQGRDYEQYF. The DNA for the CDR3 is TGTGCCAGCAGCCAAGGGCGAGACTACGAGCAGTACTTC.

For this clone: This sample includes further DNA sequences coding for the same CDR3. The chain carries TRBV18 and TRBJ1-1; D gene unclear. Deletions cut 1 base from V and 2 bases from J, with 5 bases between. The CDR3 spans 13 residues. Per germline, CDR1 KGHSH and CDR2 LQKENI. CDR3 sequence (DNA): TGTGCCAGCTCACCACAGGGAAACACTGAAGCTTTCTTT. Its translation is CASSPQGNTEAFF.

The chain joins TRBV6-5 to TRBJ2-2; no definite D call. Germline-derived CDR1 and CDR2 are MNHEY and SVGAGI. This CDR3 comprises 11 residues. The V and J ends lost 8 bases and 11 bases respectively, with 12 bases between them. In DNA, the CDR3 is TGTGCCAGCCAGTTTGGTGTTGAGCTGTTTTTT. It encodes CASQFGVELFF.

The chain links TRBV7-2 to TRBJ2-5; D ambiguous. The germline V gene has CDR1 SGHTA and CDR2 FQGNSA. The CDR3 spans 14 residues. The V gene lost 2 bases and the J gene lost 3 bases, with 10 bases spanning the gap. CDR3 sequence: CASSLSVGEETQYF. CDR3 DNA sequence: TGTGCCAGCAGCTTAAGTGTTGGGGAAGAGACCCAGTACTTC. The whole variable domain, remainder taken from reference TRBV7-2 and TRBJ2-5, is GAGVSQSPSNKVTEKGKDVELRCDPISGHTALYWYRQSLGQGLEFLIYFQGNSAPDKSGLPSDRFSAERTGGSVSTLTIQRTQQEDSAVYLCASSLSVGEETQYFGPGTRLLVL.

The CDR3 loop reads CASSQDPGSNEKLFF. The CDR3 coding sequence is TGTGCCAGCAGCCAAGATCCGGGATCTAATGAAAAACTGTTTTTT. J is TRBJ1-4 and V is TRBV4-2; no reliable D call. The germline V gene has CDR1 LGHNA and CDR2 YNFKEQ. Deletions cut 0 bases from V and 3 bases from J, with 8 bases between. The CDR3 is 15 residues long.

The CDR3 here is CASSQETQAATGELFF. The CDR3 coding sequence is TGCGCCAGCAGCCAAGAGACACAGGCAGCCACCGGGGAGCTGTTTTTT. The V call is TRBV4-1, the J call TRBJ2-2; maybe TRBD1 (5 bases). Germline values: CDR1 MGHRA, CDR2 YSYEKL. The CDR3 consists of 16 residues. V was pared by 0 bases and J by 4 bases, with 12 bases between.

This chain connects TRBV2 to TRBJ1-1; 11 nucleotides align to TRBD1. Germline CDR1 and CDR2: SNHLY and FYNNEI. The CDR3 loop spans 15 amino acids. The trim removed 4 bases at V and 4 bases at J, leaving 5 bases unmatched. The CDR3 region is CASSGTGGWGTEAFF. As DNA, the CDR3 is TGTGCCAGCAGTGGGACAGGGGGCTGGGGCACTGAAGCTTTCTTT. Looking up the rest from reference TRBV2 and TRBJ1-1 gives the full variable domain: EPEVTQTPSHQVTQMGQEVILRCVPISNHLYFYWYRQILGQKVEFLVSFYNNEISEKSEIFDDQFSVERPDGSNFTLKIRSTKLEDSAMYFCASSGTGGWGTEAFFGQGTRLTVV.

This clone occurred a few times. The chain has TRBV28 and TRBJ1-2, with D unclear. Germline V gene sequence: CDR1 MDHEN, CDR2 SYDVKM. The CDR3 sequence is 11 residues long. Trimming cost V 3 bases and J 7 bases, with 6 bases left between them. CDR3 loop: CASSFSSGYTF. For the CDR3, the DNA is TGTGCCAGCAGTTTCAGCTCTGGCTACACCTTC.

This chain links TRBV7-3 with TRBJ1-6; D remains unclear. CDR1 SGHTA and CDR2 FQGTGA come from the germline V gene. Trimming removed 0 bases from V and 8 bases from J, with 5 bases in between. CDR3 length: 13 amino acids. CDR3 nucleotide sequence: TGTGCCAGCAGCTTAACCCTGGATTCACCCCTCCACTTT. Translation: CASSLTLDSPLHF.

This chain links TRBV28 with TRBJ2-1, with TRBD1 identical over 7 bases. Germline CDR1 and CDR2: MDHEN and SYDVKM. After removal of 5 bases from V and 7 bases from J, the junction contained 14 bases not matched to a gene. There are 16 residues in the CDR3. For the CDR3, the DNA is TGTGCCAGCAGTCCCCACCCGCCGACAGGGAAGAATGAGCAGTTCTTC. This encodes CASSPHPPTGKNEQFF.

The chain recombines TRBV5-8 with TRBJ1-4; 9 bases match TRBD1. The CDR3 contains 15 residues. CDR1 is SGHTS and CDR2 is YDEGEE in the germline V gene. Losses at the gene ends were 2 bases for V and 6 bases for J; bases not matched to a gene: 5. The chain's CDR3 is CASSFTGGAYEKLFF. The CDR3 DNA sequence: TGTGCCAGCAGCTTTACAGGGGGCGCATATGAAAAACTGTTTTTT.

The CDR3 loop is CASSVGGGLTEAFF. The CDR3 nucleotides are TGTGCCAGCAGCGTAGGAGGGGGGCTGACTGAAGCTTTCTTT. The V and J genes are TRBV9 and TRBJ1-1, with D perhaps TRBD1 (6 bases). Per germline, CDR1 SGDLS and CDR2 YYNGEE. The V end was cut by 0 bases, the J end by 5 bases, with 11 bases between. There are 14 residues in the CDR3.

This clone was seen just once. The V call is TRBV7-9, the J call TRBJ1-1, with a tentative D call TRBD1 (5 bases). Germline-derived CDR1 and CDR2 are SEHNR and FQNEAQ (reference sequence). CDR3 length: 15 residues. Trimming pared 2 bases from V and 4 bases from J, leaving 14 bases between. In nucleotides, the CDR3 is TGTGCCAGCAGCTTATTCGGGGGGAGTCCCACTGAAGCTTTCTTT. Its protein product is CASSLFGGSPTEAFF. Full variable domain (outside the CDR3, taken from reference TRBV7-9 and TRBJ1-1): DTGVSQNPRHKITKRGQNVTFRCDPISEHNRLYWYRQTLGQGPEFLTYFQNEAQLEKSRLLSDRFSAERPKGSFSTLEIQRTEQGDSAMYLCASSLFGGSPTEAFFGQGTRLTVV.